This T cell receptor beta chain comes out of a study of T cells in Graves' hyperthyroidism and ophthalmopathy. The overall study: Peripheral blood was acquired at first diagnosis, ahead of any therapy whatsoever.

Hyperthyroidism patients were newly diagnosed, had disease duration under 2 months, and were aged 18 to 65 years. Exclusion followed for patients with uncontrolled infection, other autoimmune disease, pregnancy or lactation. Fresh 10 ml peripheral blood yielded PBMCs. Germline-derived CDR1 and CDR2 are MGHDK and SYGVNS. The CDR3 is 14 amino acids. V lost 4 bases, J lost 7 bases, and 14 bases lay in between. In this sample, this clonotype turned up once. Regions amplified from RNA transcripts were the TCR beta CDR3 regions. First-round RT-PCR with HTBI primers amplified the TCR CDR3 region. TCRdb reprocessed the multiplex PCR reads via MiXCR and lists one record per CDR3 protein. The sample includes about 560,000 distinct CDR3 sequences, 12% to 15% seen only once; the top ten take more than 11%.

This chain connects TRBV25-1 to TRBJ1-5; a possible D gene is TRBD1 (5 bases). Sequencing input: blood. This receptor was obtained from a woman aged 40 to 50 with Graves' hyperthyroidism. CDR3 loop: CASSGPGGAQPQHF. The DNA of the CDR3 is TGTGCCAGCAGTGGCCCCGGGGGAGCACAGCCCCAGCATTTT.